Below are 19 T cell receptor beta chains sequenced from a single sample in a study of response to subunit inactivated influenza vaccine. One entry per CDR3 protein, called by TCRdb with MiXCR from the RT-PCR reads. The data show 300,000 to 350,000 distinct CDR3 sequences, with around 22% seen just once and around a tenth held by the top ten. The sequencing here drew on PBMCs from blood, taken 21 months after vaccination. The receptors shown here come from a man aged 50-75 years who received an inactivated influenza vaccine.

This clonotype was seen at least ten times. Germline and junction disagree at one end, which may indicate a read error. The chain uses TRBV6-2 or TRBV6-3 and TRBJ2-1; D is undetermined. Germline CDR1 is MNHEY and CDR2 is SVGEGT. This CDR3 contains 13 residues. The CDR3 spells CASSLSSYNEQFF. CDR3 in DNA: TGCGCCAGCAGTCTAAGCTCCTACAATGAGCAGTTCTTC.

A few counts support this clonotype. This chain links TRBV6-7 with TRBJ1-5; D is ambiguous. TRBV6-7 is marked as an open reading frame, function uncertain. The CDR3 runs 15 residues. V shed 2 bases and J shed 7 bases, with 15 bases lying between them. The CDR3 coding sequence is TGTGCCAGCAGTTACGAGCGGGAGTGTAACCAGCCCCAGCATTTT. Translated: CASSYERECNQPQHF.

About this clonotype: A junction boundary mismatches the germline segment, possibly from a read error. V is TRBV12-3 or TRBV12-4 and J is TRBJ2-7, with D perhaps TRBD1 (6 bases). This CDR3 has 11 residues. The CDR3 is CASTLGQYRSF. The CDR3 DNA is TGTGCCAGCACCTTAGGACAGTACCGAAGCTTC.

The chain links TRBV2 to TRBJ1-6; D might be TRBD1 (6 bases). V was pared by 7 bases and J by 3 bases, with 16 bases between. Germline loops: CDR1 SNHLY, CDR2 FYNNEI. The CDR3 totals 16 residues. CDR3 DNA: TGTGCCAGCACAAGCGTTCAGGGGAACTATAATTCACCCCTCCACTTT. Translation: CASTSVQGNYNSPLHF.

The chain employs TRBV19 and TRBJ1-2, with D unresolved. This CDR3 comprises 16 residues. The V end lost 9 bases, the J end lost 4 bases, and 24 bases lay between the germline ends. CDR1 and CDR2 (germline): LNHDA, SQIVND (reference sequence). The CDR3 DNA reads TGTGCCAGCAGAATACCCACGGGCCCCCCGGGCTATGGCTACACCTTC. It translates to CASRIPTGPPGYGYTF.

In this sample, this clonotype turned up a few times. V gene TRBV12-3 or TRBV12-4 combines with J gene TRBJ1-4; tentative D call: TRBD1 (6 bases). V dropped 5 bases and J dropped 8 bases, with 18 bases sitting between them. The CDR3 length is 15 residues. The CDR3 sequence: CASSRGRGGEEKLFF. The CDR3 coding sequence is TGTGCCAGCAGTCGGGGGCGAGGTGGAGAAGAAAAACTGTTTTTT.

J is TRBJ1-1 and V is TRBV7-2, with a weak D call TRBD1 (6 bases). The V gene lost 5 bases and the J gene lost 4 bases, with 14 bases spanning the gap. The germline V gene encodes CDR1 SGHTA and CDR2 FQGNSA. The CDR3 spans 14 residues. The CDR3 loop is CASSPRGGFTEAFF. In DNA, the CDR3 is TGTGCCAGCAGCCCCCGAGGGGGGTTCACTGAAGCTTTCTTT.

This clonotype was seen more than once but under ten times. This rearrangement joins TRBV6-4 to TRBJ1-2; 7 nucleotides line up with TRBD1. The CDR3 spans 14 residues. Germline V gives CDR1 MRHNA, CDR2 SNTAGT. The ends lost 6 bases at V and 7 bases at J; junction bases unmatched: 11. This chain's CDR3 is CASRSTQGMGGYTF. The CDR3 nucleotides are TGTGCCAGCAGATCGACACAGGGGATGGGTGGCTACACCTTC.

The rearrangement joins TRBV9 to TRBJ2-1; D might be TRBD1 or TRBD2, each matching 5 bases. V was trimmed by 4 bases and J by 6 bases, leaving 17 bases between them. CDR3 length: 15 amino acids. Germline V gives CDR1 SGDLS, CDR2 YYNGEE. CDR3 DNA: TGTGCCAGCAGCCCACCCGGGGCCCCCGGCAATGAGCAGTTCTTC. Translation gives CASSPPGAPGNEQFF.

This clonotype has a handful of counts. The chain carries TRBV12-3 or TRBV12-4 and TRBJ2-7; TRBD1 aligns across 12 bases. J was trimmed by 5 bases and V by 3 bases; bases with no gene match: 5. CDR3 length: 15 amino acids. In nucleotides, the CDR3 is TGTGCCAGCAGTTTCTTGGGACAGGGGGCCAACGAGCAGTACTTC. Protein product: CASSFLGQGANEQYF.

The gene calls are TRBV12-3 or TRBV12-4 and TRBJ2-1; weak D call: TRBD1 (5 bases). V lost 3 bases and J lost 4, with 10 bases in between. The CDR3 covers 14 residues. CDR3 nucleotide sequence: TGTGCCAGCAGTTTCTTGACAGAATACAATGAGCAGTTCTTC. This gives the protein CASSFLTEYNEQFF.

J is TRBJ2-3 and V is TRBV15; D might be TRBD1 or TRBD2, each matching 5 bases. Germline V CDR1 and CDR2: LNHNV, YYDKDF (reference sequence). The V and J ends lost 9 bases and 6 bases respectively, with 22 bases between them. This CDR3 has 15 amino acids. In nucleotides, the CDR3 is TGTGCCACGAAAGCCGGGACCCCCTCACTTGATACGCAGTATTTT. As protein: CATKAGTPSLDTQYF. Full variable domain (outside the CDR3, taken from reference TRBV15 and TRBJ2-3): DAMVIQNPRYQVTQFGKPVTLSCSQTLNHNVMYWYQQKSSQAPKLLFHYYDKDFNNEADTPDNFQSRRPNTSFCFLDIRSPGLGDTAMYLCATKAGTPSLDTQYFGPGTRLTVL.

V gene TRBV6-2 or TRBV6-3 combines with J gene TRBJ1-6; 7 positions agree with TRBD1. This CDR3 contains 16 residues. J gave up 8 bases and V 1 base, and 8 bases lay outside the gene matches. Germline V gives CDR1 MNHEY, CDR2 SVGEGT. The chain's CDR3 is CASSYFGQDRHSPLHF. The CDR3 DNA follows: TGTGCCAGCAGTTACTTCGGACAGGACCGGCATTCACCCCTCCACTTT.

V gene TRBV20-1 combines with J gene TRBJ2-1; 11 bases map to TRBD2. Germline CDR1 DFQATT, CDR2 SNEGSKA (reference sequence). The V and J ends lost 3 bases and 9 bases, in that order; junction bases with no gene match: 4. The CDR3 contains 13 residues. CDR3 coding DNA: TGCAGTGCTAGTGGGACTAGCGGTCTTGAGCAGTTCTTC. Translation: CSASGTSGLEQFF.

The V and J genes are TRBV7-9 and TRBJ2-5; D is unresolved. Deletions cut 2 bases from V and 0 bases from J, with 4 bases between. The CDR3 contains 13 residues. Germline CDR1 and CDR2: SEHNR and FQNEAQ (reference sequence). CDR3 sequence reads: CASSLRNQETQYF. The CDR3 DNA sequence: TGTGCCAGCAGCTTACGGAACCAAGAGACCCAGTACTTC.

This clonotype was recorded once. The DNA of the CDR3 is TGTGCCAGCAGTCCTTTTTCAGAAAAACTGTTTTTT. Its protein is CASSPFSEKLFF. This rearrangement joins TRBV12-3 or TRBV12-4 to TRBJ1-4; D uncertain. Trimming removed 5 bases at V and 8 bases at J, with 9 bases between. The CDR3 has 12 residues.

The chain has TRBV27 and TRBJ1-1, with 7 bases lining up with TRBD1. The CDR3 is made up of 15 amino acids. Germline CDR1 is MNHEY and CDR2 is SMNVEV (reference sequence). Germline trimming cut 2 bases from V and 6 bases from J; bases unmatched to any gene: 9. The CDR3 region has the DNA TGTGCCAGCAGTTTAGGAGGGGGCGCGGGGGCTGAAGCTTTCTTT. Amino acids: CASSLGGGAGAEAFF.

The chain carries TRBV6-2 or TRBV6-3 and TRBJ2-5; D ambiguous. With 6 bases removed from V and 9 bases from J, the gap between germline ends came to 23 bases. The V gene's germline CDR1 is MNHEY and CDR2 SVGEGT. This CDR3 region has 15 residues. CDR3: CASSSTTRFDESQYF. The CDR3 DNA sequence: TGTGCCAGCAGCTCCACGACGCGTTTTGATGAGTCCCAGTACTTC.

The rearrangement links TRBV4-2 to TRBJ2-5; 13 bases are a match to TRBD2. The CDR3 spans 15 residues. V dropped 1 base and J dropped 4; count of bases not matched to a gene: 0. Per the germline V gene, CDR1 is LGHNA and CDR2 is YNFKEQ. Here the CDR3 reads CASSQGTSGGETQYF. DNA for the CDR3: TGTGCCAGCAGCCAAGGGACTAGCGGGGGAGAGACCCAGTACTTC.